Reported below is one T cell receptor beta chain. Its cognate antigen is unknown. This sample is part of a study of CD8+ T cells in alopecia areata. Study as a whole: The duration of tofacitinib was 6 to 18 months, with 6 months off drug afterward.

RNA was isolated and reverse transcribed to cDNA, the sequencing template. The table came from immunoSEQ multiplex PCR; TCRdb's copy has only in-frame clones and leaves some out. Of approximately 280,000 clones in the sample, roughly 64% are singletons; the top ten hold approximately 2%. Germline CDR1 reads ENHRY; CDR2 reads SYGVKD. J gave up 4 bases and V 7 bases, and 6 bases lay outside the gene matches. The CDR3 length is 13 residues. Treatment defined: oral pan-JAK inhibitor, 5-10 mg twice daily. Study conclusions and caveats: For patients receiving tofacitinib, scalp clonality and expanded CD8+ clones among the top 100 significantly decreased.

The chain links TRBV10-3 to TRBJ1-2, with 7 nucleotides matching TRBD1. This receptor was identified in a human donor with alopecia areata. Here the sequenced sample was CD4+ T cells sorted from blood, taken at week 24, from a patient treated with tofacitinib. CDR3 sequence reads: CAITLTGSYGYTF. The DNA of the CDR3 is TGTGCCATCACCTTGACAGGGTCCTATGGCTACACCTTC.